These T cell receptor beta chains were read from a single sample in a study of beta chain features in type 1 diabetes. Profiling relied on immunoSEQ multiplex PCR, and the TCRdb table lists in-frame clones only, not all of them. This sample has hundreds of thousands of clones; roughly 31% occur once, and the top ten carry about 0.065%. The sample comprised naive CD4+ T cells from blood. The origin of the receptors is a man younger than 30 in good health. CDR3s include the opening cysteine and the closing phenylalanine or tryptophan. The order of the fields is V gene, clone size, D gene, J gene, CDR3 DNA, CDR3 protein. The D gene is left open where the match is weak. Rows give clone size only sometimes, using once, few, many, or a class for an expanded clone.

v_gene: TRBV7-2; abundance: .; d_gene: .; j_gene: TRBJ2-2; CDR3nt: TGTGCCAGCAGCTTACCGGGCGGGGAGCTGTTTTTT; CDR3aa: CASSLPGGELFF
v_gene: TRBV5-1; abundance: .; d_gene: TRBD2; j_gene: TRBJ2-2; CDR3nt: TGCGCCAGCAGCTTGTATAGCGGGGGAAACACCGGGGAGCTGTTTTTT; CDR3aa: CASSLYSGGNTGELFF
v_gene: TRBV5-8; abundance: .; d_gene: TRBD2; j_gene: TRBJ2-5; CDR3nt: TGTGCCAGCAGCTGGAACCCTAGCGGGAGAAGTTTGGGAGAGACCCAGTACTTC; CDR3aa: CASSWNPSGRSLGETQYF
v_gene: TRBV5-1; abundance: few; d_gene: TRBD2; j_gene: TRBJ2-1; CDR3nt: TGCGCCAGCCGAGTTACTAGCGACTACAATGAGCAGTTCTTC; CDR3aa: CASRVTSDYNEQFF
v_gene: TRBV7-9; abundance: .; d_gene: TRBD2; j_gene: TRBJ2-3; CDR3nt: TGTGCCAGCAGCTTACCAGGACTAGCGGGATCAGATACGCAGTATTTT; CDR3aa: CASSLPGLAGSDTQYF
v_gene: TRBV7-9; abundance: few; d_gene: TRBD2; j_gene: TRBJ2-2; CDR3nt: TGTGCCAGCAGTTCCGGGACTAGCGCGGAACACCCCGGGGAGCTGTTTTTT; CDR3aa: CASSSGTSAEHPGELFF
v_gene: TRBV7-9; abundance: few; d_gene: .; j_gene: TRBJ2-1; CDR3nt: TGTGCCAGCAGCTTACGTGGCGGTGAGCAGTTCTTC; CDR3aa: CASSLRGGEQFF
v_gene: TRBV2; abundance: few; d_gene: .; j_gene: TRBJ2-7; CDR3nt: TGTGCCAGCAGGCAGTCCTACGAGCAGTACTTC; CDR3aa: CASRQSYEQYF
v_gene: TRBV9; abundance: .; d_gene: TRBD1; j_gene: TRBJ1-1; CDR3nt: TGTGCCAGCAGCCCCTCGACAGGGGCAAGAACTGAAGCTTTCTTT; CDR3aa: CASSPSTGARTEAFF
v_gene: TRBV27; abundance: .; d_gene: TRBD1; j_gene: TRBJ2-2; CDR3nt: TGTGCCAGCACCTTGGGACAGGGTTTTACTAGCACCGGGGAGCTGTTTTTT; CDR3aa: CASTLGQGFTSTGELFF
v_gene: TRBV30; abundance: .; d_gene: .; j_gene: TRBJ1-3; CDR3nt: TGTGCCTGGGAGTCAGCATTGGCTGGAAACACCATATATTTT; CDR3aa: CAWESALAGNTIYF
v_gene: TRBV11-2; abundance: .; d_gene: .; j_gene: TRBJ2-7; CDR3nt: TGTGCCAGCGCTTGGGCTGGCTCCTACGAGCAGTACTTC; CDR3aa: CASAWAGSYEQYF
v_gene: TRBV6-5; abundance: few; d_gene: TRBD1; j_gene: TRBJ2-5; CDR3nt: TGTGCCAGCAGTTCCCCGGGACAGCAGTACTTC; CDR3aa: CASSSPGQQYF
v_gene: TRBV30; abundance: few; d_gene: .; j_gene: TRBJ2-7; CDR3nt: TGTGCCTGGAGTGTCCCCCGGATTTACCACGAGCAGTACTTC; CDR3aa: CAWSVPRIYHEQYF
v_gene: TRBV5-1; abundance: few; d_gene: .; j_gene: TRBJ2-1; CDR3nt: TGCGCCAGCAGCTTGGCCCCCAACAATGAGCAGTTCTTC; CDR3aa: CASSLAPNNEQFF
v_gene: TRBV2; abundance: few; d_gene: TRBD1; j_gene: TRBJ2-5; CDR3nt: TGTGCCAGCAGTAACAGGGGGCCGATCAAGACCCAGTACTTC; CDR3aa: CASSNRGPIKTQYF
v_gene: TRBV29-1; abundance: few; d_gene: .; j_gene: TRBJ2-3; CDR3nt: TGCAGCGTTGAACGAGGGGGTGATACGCAGTATTTT; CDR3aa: CSVERGGDTQYF
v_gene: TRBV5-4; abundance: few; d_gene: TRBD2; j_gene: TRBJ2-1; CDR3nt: TGTGCCAGCAGCTTGGTGGCGGGAGGTAACTACAATGAGCAGTTCTTC; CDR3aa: CASSLVAGGNYNEQFF
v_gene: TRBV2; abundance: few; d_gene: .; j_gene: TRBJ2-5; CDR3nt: TGTGCCAGCAGGGAGGACAGGGAGGGGACCCAGTACTTC; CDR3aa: CASREDREGTQYF
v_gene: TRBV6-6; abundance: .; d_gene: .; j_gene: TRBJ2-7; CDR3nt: TGTGCCAGCAGTGCAGCCTACGAGCAGTACTTC; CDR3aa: CASSAAYEQYF
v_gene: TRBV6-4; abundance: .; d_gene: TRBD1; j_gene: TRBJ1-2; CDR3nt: TGTGCCAGCAGGCGAACAGGGGGCCCAGCTAACTATGGCTACACCTTC; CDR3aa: CASRRTGGPANYGYTF
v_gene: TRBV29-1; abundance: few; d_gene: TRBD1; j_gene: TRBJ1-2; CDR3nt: TGCAGCGTTGGACAGGGCGCTAACTATGGCTACACCTTC; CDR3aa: CSVGQGANYGYTF
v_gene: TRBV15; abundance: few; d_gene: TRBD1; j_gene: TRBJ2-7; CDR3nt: TGTGCCACCAGCAGCTCCCCCAACAGGGGATACCCCAACGAGCAGTACTTC; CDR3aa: CATSSSPNRGYPNEQYF
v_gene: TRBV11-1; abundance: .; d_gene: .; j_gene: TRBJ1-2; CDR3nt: TGTGCCAGCAGCTTTCGATGGGCCAGCGGCTACACCTTC; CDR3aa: CASSFRWASGYTF
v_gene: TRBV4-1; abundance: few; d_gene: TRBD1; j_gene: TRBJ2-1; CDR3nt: TGCGCCAGCAGCCAAGGGACAGGGACCCCAGCTCGAGTCTACAATGAGCAGTTCTTC; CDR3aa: CASSQGTGTPARVYNEQFF
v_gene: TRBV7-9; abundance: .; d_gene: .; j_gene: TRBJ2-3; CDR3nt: TGTGCCAGCAGCCGCGGGACTGCTAGCACAGATACGCAGTATTTT; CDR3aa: CASSRGTASTDTQYF
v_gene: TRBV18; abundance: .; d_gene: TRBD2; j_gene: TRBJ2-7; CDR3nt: TGTGCCAGCTCACCATTTAGCGGGGCTACCTACGAGCAGTACTTC; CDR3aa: CASSPFSGATYEQYF
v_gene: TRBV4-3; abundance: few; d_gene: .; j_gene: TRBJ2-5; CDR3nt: TGCGCCAGCAGCCACTATTCTGAGACCCAGTACTTC; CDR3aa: CASSHYSETQYF
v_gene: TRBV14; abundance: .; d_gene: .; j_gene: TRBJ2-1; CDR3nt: TGTGCCAGCAGCCAAGGGCCCCTAATTTACAATGAGCAGTTCTTC; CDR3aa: CASSQGPLIYNEQFF
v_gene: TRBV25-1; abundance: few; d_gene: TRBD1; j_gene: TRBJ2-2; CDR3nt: TGTGCCAGCAGTCCCCCGGACAGGCTGCCCGGGGAGCTGTTTTTT; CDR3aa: CASSPPDRLPGELFF
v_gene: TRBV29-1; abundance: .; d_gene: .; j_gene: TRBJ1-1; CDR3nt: TGCAGCGCTGCTGGACTTAGGAACACTGAAGCTTTCTTT; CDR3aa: CSAAGLRNTEAFF
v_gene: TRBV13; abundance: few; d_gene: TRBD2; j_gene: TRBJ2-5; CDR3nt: TGTGCCAGCAGCTTAAATCGCGGGAGGGACCAAGAGACCCAGTACTTC; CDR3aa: CASSLNRGRDQETQYF
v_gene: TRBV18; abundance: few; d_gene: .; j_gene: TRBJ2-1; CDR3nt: TGTGCCAGCTCACCTGTTGGACAGAGCCTCACGGATGAGCAGTTCTTC; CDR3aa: CASSPVGQSLTDEQFF
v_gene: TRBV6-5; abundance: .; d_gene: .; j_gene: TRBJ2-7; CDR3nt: TGTGCCAGCAGTAATATAGATGGCTACGAGCAGTACTTC; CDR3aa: CASSNIDGYEQYF
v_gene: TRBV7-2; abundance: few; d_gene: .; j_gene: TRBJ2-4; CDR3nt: TGTGCCAGCAGCTTACCACAGGGAAGGGTAAACATTCAGTACTTC; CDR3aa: CASSLPQGRVNIQYF
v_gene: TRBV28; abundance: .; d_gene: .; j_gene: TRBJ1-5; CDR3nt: TGTGCCAGCAGCTCCACTGGTCATTCCCAGCATTTT; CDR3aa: CASSSTGHSQHF
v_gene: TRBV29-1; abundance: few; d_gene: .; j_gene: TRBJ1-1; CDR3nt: TGCAGCGTCCACCGGGAATTAAACACTGAAGCTTTCTTT; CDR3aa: CSVHRELNTEAFF
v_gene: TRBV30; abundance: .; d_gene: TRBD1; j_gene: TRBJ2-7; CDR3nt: TGTGCCTGGAGTTCCGGGACAGGGTCCTACGAGCAGTACTTC; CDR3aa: CAWSSGTGSYEQYF
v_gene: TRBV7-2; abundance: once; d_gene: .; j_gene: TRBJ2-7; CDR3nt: TGTGCCAGCAGCTTAGTCCGGCCAGGGGCTACCTACGAGCAGTACTTC; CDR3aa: CASSLVRPGATYEQYF
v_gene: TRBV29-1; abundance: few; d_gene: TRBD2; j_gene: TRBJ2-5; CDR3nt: TGCGGAGGACTAGCGGGAGTAGAGACCCAGTACTTC; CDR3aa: CGGLAGVETQYF
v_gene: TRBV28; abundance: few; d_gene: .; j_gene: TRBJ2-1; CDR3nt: TGTGCCAGCAGTTCCCTGGGAGCGGACTTATACAATGAGCAGTTCTTC; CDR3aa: CASSSLGADLYNEQFF
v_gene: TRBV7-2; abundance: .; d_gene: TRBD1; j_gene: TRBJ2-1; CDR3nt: TGTGCCAGCAGCTACAGGGGCTACTACAATGAGCAGTTCTTC; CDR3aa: CASSYRGYYNEQFF
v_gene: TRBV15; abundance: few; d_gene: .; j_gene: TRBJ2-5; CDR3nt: TGTGCCACCAGCAGAGCCCCAGGGGCACAAGAGACCCAGTACTTC; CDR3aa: CATSRAPGAQETQYF
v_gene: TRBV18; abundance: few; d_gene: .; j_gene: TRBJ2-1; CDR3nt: TGTGCCAGCTCACCAGTGAGGAGCTCCTACAATGAGCAGTTCTTC; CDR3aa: CASSPVRSSYNEQFF
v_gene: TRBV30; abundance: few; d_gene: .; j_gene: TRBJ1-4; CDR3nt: TGTGCCTGGAGGACAGCAACTAATGAAAAACTGTTTTTT; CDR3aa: CAWRTATNEKLFF
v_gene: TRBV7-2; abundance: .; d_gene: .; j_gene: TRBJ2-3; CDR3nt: TGTGCCAGCAGCTTAGGGATTGGGCGAGATACGCAGTATTTT; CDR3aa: CASSLGIGRDTQYF
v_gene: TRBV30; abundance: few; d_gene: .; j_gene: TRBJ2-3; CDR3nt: TGTGCCTGGAGTGTATCGTCAGATACGCAGTATTTT; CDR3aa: CAWSVSSDTQYF
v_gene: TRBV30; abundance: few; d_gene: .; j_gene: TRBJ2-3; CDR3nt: TGTGCCTGGAGTCGGGATCGGGGGACAGATACGCAGTATTTT; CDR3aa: CAWSRDRGTDTQYF
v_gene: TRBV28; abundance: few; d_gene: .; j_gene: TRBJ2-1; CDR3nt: TGTGCCAGCAGTTTAATCGGGAATGAGCAGTTCTTC; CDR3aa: CASSLIGNEQFF
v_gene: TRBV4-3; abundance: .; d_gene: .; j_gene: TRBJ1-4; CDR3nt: TGCGCCAGCGCTGGGAGCACAGGCAATGAAAAACTGTTTTTT; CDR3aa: CASAGSTGNEKLFF
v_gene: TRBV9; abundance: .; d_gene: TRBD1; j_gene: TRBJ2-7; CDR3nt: TGTGCCAGCAGCGTGGACAGGGGGAACTACGAGCAGTACTTC; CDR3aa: CASSVDRGNYEQYF
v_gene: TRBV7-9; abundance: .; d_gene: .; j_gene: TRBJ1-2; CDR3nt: TGTGCCAGCAGCTTAACAGTGTATGGCTACACCTTC; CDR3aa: CASSLTVYGYTF